This T cell receptor (beta chain) was identified in a study of blood T cell repertoires in COVID-19. On the study more broadly: The United States, Italy and Spain were the sources of the acute and convalescent COVID-19 samples. The cDNA or gDNA used as material had been derived from T cells, B-cell-depleted T cells, or PBMCs.

CDR1 and CDR2 from the germline V gene are SNHLY and FYNNEI. The CDR3 covers 15 residues. V lost 7 bases and J lost 7, with 20 bases in between. As processed by the authors: Estimates of nucleated cell counts were drawn from the amplification of reference gene primers. Produced via immunoSEQ multiplex PCR; TCRdb's table is partial and in-frame only. That table gives V, J and clone size, and the DNA gave D and trimming. This table holds about 80,000 clones, 84% found once. The genes are TRBV2 and TRBJ2-1; D is possibly TRBD1 (5 bases). This receptor was obtained from a man in his fifties with acute or convalescent COVID-19. The sample comprised peripheral blood. This CDR3 is CASTKGFKVENEQFF. In DNA form, the CDR3 reads TGTGCCAGCACTAAGGGGTTTAAGGTAGAGAATGAGCAGTTCTTC.